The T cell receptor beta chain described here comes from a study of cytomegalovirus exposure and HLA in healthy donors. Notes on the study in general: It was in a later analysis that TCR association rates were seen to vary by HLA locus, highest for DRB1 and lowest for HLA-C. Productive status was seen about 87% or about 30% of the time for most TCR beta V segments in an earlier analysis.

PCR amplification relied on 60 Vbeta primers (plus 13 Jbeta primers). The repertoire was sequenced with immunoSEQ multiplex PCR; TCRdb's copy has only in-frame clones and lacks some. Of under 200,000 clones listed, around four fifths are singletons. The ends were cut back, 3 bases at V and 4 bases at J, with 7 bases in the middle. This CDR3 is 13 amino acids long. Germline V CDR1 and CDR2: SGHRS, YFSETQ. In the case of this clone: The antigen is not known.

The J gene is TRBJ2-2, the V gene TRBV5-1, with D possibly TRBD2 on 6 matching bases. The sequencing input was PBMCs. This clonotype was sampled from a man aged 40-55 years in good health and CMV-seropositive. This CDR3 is CASSSGVTGELFF. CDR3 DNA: TGCGCCAGCAGCTCGGGAGTCACCGGGGAGCTGTTTTTT.